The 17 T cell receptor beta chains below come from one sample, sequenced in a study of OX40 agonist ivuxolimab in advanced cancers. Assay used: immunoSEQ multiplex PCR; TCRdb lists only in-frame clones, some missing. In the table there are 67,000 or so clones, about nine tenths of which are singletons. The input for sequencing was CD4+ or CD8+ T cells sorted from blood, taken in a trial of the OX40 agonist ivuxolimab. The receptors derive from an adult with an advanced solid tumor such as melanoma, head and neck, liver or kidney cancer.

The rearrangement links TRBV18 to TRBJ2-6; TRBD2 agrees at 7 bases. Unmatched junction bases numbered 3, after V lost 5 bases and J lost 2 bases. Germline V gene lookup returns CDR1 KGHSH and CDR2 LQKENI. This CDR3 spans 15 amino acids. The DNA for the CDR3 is TGTGCCAGCTCATTGGCGGGGGCTGGGGCCAACGTCCTGACTTTC. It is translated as CASSLAGAGANVLTF.

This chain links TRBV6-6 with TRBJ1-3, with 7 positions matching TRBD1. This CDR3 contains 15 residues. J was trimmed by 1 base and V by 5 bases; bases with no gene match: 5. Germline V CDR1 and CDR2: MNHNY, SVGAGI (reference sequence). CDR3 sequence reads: CASSTSGGSGNTIYF. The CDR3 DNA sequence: TGTGCCAGCAGTACCTCAGGGGGATCTGGAAACACCATATATTTT.

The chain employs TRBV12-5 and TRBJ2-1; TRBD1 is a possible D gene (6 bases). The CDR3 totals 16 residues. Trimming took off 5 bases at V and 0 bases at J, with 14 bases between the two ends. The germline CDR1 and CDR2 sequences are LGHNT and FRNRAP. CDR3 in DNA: TGTGCTAGTGGTAGACCTCAGGGGAGCTCCTACAATGAGCAGTTCTTC. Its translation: CASGRPQGSSYNEQFF.

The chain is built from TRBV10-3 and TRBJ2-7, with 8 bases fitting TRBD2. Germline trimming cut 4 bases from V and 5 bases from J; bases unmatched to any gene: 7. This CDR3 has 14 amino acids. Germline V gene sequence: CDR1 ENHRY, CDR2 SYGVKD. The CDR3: CAISGVSGDDEQYF. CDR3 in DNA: TGTGCCATCAGTGGGGTTAGCGGGGACGACGAGCAGTACTTC.

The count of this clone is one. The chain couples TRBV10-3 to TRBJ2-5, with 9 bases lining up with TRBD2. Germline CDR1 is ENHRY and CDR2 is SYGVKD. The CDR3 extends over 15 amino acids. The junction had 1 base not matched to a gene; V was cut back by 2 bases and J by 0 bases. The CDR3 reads CAISELAGNQETQYF. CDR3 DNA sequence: TGTGCCATCAGTGAGCTAGCGGGGAACCAAGAGACCCAGTACTTC.

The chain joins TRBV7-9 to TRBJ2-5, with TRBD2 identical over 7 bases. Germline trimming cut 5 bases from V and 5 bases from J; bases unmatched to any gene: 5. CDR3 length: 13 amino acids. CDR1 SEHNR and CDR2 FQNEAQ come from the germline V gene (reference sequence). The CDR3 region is CASSPLGGETQYF. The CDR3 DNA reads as TGTGCCAGCAGCCCCCTCGGGGGGGAGACCCAGTACTTC.

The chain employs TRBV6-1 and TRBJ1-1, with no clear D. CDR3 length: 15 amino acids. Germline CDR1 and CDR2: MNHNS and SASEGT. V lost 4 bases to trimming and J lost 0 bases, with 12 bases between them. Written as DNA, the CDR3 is TGTGCCAGCAGTGCCTGGACGGCCATGAACACTGAAGCTTTCTTT. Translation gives CASSAWTAMNTEAFF.

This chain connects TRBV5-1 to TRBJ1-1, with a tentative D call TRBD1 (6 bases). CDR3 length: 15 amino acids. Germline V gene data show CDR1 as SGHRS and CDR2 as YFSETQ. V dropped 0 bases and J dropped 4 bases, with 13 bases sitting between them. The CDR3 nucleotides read TGCGCCAGCAGCTTGGACTCAGGGGCCGCCACTGAAGCTTTCTTT. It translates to CASSLDSGAATEAFF.

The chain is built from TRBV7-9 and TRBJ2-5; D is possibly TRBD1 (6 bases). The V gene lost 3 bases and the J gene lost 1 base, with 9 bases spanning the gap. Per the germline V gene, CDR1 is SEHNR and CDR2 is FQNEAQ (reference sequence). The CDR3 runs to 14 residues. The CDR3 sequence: CASSFGQSQETQYF. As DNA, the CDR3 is TGTGCCAGCAGCTTCGGACAGTCCCAAGAGACCCAGTACTTC. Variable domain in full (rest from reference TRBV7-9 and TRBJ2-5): DTGVSQNPRHKITKRGQNVTFRCDPISEHNRLYWYRQTLGQGPEFLTYFQNEAQLEKSRLLSDRFSAERPKGSFSTLEIQRTEQGDSAMYLCASSFGQSQETQYFGPGTRLLVL.

The CDR3 sequence is CASSPTGVYGYTF. The CDR3, as DNA: TGCGCCAGCAGCCCGACAGGGGTCTATGGCTACACCTTC. This chain uses TRBV5-1 with TRBJ1-2; TRBD1 matches 8 bases. The CDR3 spans 13 residues. Germline V gene data show CDR1 as SGHRS and CDR2 as YFSETQ. The V gene end was trimmed by 4 bases and the J gene end by 4 bases; junction bases not matched to a gene: 3.

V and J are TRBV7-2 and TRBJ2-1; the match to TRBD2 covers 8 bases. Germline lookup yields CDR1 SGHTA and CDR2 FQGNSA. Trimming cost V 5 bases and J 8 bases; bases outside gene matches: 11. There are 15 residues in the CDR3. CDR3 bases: TGTGCCAGCAGCCCCCGGCGCGGGGGGCCCTATGAGCAGTTCTTC. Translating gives CASSPRRGGPYEQFF.

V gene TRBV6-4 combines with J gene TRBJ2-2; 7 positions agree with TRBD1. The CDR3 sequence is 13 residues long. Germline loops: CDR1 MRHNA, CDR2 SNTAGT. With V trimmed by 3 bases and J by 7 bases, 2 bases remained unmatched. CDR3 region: CASSEQGHGELFF. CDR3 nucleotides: TGTGCCAGCAGTGAACAGGGGCACGGGGAGCTGTTTTTT.

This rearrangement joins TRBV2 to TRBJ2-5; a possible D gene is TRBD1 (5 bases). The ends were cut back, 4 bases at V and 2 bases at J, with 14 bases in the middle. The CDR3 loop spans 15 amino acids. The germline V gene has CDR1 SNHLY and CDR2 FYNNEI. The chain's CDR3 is CASSAPVGQQETQYF. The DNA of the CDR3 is TGTGCCAGCAGTGCTCCTGTAGGACAACAAGAGACCCAGTACTTC.

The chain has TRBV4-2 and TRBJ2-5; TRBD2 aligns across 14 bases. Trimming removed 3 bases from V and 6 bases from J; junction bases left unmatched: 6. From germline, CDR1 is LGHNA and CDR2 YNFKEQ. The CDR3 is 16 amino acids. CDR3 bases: TGTGCCAGCAGCCAGCAGGGACTAGCGGGGGCTAAGACCCAGTACTTC. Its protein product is CASSQQGLAGAKTQYF.

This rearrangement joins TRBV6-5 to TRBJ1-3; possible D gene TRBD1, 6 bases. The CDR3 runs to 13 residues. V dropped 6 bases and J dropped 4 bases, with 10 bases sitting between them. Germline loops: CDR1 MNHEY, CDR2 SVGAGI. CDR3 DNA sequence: TGTGCCAGCAGCCCAGGGGTCGGAAACACCATATATTTT. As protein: CASSPGVGNTIYF.

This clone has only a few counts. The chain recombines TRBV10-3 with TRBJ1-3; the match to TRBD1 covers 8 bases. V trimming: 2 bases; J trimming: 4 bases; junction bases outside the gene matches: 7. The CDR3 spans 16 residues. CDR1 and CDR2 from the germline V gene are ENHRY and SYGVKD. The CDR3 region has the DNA TGTGCCATCAGTGAGCCGACGACAGGGGCCGGAAACACCATATATTTT. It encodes CAISEPTTGAGNTIYF.

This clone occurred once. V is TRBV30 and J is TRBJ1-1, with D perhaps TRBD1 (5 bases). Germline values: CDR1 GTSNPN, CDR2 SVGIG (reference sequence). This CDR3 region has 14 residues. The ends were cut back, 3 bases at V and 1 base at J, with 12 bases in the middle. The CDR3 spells CAWRTGLANTEAFF. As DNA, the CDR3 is TGTGCCTGGAGAACGGGGCTTGCGAACACTGAAGCTTTCTTT.